The 9 T cell receptor beta chains below were found in one sample sequenced in a study of blood T cell repertoires in COVID-19 (TCRdb year 2020). Libraries were made using the immunoSEQ multiplex PCR assay. Held by TCRdb, this immuneACCESS table contains in-frame sequences only and omits some clones. Under half of the omission traces to an unresolved V gene where checked; the cause of the rest is unknown. The sample data list some 100,000 clones, and around nine tenths of these were observed just once. The top ten constitute about a tenth of the sample. Sequencing was carried out using peripheral blood. The receptors shown here come from a man aged 50-60 years with acute or convalescent COVID-19.

The chain has TRBV29-1 and TRBJ1-1, with D maybe TRBD1 (5 bases). This CDR3 spans 13 amino acids. The V and J ends lost 7 bases and 2 bases respectively, with 14 bases between them. The germline V gene encodes CDR1 SQVTM and CDR2 ANQGSEA. CDR3 sequence (DNA): TGCAGCGGGAGATCAGGGTTTAACACTGAAGCTTTCTTT. Protein: CSGRSGFNTEAFF. The complete variable domain, with remaining parts taken from reference TRBV29-1 and TRBJ1-1, reads SAVISQKPSRDICQRGTSLTIQCQVDSQVTMMFWYRQQPGQSLTLIATANQGSEATYESGFVIDKFPISRPNLTFSTLTVSNMSPEDSSIYLCSGRSGFNTEAFFGQGTRLTVV.

In nucleotides, the CDR3 is TGTGCCACCAGCAGAGATCTGAGTAGCGTCTCCTACAATGAGCAGTTCTTC. It encodes CATSRDLSSVSYNEQFF. V gene TRBV15 combines with J gene TRBJ2-1; the D gene is possibly TRBD2 (5 bases). This CDR3 has 17 residues. The V gene's germline CDR1 is LNHNV and CDR2 YYDKDF (reference sequence). The V end was cut by 0 bases, the J end by 0 bases, with 12 bases between.

The chain has TRBV7-9 and TRBJ2-7, with a tentative D call TRBD2 (5 bases). Germline-derived CDR1 and CDR2 are SEHNR and FQNEAQ (reference sequence). CDR3 length: 12 amino acids. V lost 5 bases and J lost 2, with 7 bases in between. CDR3 sequence (DNA): TGTGCCAGCAGCGAGCGGCCCTACGAGCAGTACTTC. Its translation is CASSERPYEQYF.

The chain recombines TRBV20-1 with TRBJ2-1; D remains ambiguous. V dropped 7 bases and J dropped 5 bases, with 9 bases sitting between them. CDR1 is DFQATT, CDR2 SNEGSKA, per germline (reference sequence). The CDR3 extends over 11 amino acids. Written as DNA, the CDR3 is TGCAGTGGGCTTAAAAACAATGAGCAGTTCTTC. Its translation: CSGLKNNEQFF.

The chain uses TRBV7-2 and TRBJ2-7; D uncertain. Trimming shortened V by 4 bases and J by 3 bases, and 10 bases separated the two germline ends. The germline CDR1 and CDR2 sequences are SGHTA and FQGNSA. The CDR3 contains 13 residues. The CDR3 here is CASSWPGNYEQYF. In nucleotides, the CDR3 is TGTGCCAGCAGCTGGCCAGGAAACTACGAGCAGTACTTC.

This rearrangement joins TRBV11-3 to TRBJ1-3, with no clear D. Germline CDR1 reads SGHNT; CDR2 reads YENEEA. V lost 2 bases and J lost 0, with 11 bases in between. This CDR3 has 16 residues. CDR3: CASSLFIGNSGNTIYF. CDR3 nucleotide sequence: TGTGCCAGCAGCTTATTCATCGGGAACTCTGGAAACACCATATATTTT.

V usage is TRBV6-5 and J usage is TRBJ1-1, with unresolved D. Germline V CDR1 and CDR2: MNHEY, SVGAGI. V lost 5 bases and J 0 bases, leaving 10 bases between the germline ends. The CDR3 runs 14 residues. The CDR3 bases are TGTGCCAGCAGTCGGTCGGAGATGAACACTGAAGCTTTCTTT. This codes for CASSRSEMNTEAFF.

This clone has just a few counts. J is TRBJ2-7 and V is TRBV19; TRBD1 matches 10 bases. V gave up 7 bases and J gave up 2 bases; unmatched junction bases: 5. The CDR3 covers 14 residues. Germline V gene lookup returns CDR1 LNHDA and CDR2 SQIVND (reference sequence). In DNA, the CDR3 is TGTGCCAGTACCCCCGGACAGGGGGCCTACGAGCAGTACTTC. This gives the protein CASTPGQGAYEQYF.

This clone came up a few times. This chain connects TRBV5-7 to TRBJ1-5; a weak D match, TRBD1 (5 bases). TRBV5-7 is flagged as an ORF with uncertain function. This CDR3 contains 18 residues. V lost 2 bases and J lost 3, with 21 bases in between. CDR3 sequence: CASSFSSMGGAFNQPQHF. CDR3 nucleotide sequence: TGTGCCAGCAGCTTTTCAAGTATGGGGGGAGCCTTCAATCAGCCCCAGCATTTT.